The entry below describes one TCR beta chain. Original data processing: For nucleated cells, counts were estimated from reference gene primer amplification. Assay: immunoSEQ multiplex PCR; the TCRdb copy retains only in-frame clones and omits some. Clone size and V and J calls were adopted from that table, with D and trimming inferred from the DNA. The sample includes 150,000 to 200,000 clones, over 75% of them seen just once. This record comes from a study of blood T cell repertoires in COVID-19. Study overall: Acute and convalescent COVID-19 specimens originated in the United States, Italy and Spain. T cells, B-cell-depleted T cells, or PBMCs provided the cDNA or gDNA that served as material.

This receptor was taken from a man between 35 and 55 years old with active or convalescent COVID-19. Input material: peripheral blood.

In nucleotides, the CDR3 is TGTGCCAGTAGTATGGGCAGGCCCAGGTCACCCCTCCACTTT. Its protein is CASSMGRPRSPLHF. The chain couples TRBV19 to TRBJ1-6; D not resolved. The V and J ends lost 3 bases and 10 bases respectively, with 13 bases between them. The CDR3 spans 14 residues. Germline lookup yields CDR1 LNHDA and CDR2 SQIVND (reference sequence).